This T cell receptor (beta chain) emerged from a study of spatial heterogeneity in lung cancer. Whole-study findings and limits: In tumors, expanded intratumoral alpha and beta TCR counts tracked mutation counts. For tumor T cells, estimated coverage reached only about 7% (alpha) and 12% to 15% (beta).

Ten or more counts support this clonotype. Its antigen is unidentified. With 3 bases removed from V and 6 bases from J, the gap between germline ends came to 13 bases. Germline V CDR1 and CDR2: MDHEN, SYDVKM. The CDR3 sequence is 14 residues long. TCRdb reanalysed the 5' RACE reads using MiXCR and keeps one entry per CDR3 protein. The table shows more than 3,000 distinct CDR3 sequences, with approximately 4% occurring only once. Time point here: sample taken at primary tumor resection. The chain is built from TRBV28 and TRBJ2-3; D call uncertain. The source is a male donor with early-stage non-small cell lung cancer. Sample: lung tumor tissue, taken at surgery. CDR3 loop: CASSFLALWDTQYF. Here the CDR3 DNA reads TGTGCCAGCAGTTTCTTGGCCCTTTGGGATACGCAGTATTTT.